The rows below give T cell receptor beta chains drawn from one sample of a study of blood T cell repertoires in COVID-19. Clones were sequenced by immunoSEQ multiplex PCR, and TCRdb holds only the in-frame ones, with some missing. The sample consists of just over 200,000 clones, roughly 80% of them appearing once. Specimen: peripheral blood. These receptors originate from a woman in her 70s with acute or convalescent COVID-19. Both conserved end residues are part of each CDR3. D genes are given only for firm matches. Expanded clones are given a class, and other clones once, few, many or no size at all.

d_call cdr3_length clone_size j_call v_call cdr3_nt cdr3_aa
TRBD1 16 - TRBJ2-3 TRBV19 TGTGCCAGTAGTACGATCTGGGACAGGGCCGGAGATACGCAGTATTTT CASSTIWDRAGDTQYF
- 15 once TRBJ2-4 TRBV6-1 TGTGCCAGCAGTGAAGCGGACTACTCTGAAAACATTCAGTACTTC CASSEADYSENIQYF
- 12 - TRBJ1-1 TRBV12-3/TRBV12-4 TGTGCCAGCAGTTTGGGCACAACTGAAGCTTTCTTT CASSLGTTEAFF
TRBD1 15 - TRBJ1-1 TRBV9 TGTGCCAGCAGCGCCCAGACAGGGGGGGGGACTGAAGCTTTCTTT CASSAQTGGGTEAFF
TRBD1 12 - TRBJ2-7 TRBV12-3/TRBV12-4 TGTGCCAGCAGTCAACAGGGGTACGAGCAGTACTTC CASSQQGYEQYF
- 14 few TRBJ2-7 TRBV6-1 TGTGCCAGCAGTGAAATTCCGGGCCCGGGAGATTATTGCTTC CASSEIPGPGDYCF
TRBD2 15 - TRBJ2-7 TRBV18 TGTGCCAGCTCACCTAAACTAGCGGGATCCTACGAGCAGTACTTC CASSPKLAGSYEQYF
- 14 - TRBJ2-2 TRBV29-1 TGCAGCGTTGAAATACTAGCTGACACCGGGGAGCTGTTTTTT CSVEILADTGELFF
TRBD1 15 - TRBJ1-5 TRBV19 TGTGCCAGTAGTAGCGGACAGGTTGGAGATCAGCCCCAGCATTTT CASSSGQVGDQPQHF
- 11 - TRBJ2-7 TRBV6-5 TGTGCCAGTTTTACAGGGAGCGAGCAGTACTTC CASFTGSEQYF
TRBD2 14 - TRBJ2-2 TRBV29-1 TGCAGCGTGGTAGCGGGAGTCGACACCGGGGAGCTGTTTTTT CSVVAGVDTGELFF
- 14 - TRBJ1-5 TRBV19 TGTGCCAGTAGGTCCGACAGGATCAATCAGCCCCAGCATTTT CASRSDRINQPQHF
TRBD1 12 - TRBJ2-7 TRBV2 TGTGCCAGCAGTGGGACAGGGGACGAGCAGTACTTC CASSGTGDEQYF
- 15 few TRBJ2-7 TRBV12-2 TGTGCAAGTCGCTTCGACCGGGACAGTCGCCACGAGCAGTACTTC CASRFDRDSRHEQYF
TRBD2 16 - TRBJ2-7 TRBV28 TGTGCCAGCAGTTTCCCCGGACTAGCGGGAGTCTTGGAGCAGTACTTC CASSFPGLAGVLEQYF
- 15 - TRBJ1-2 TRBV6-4 TGTGCCAGCAGGACCTCCCCAGCGGGGGGCTATGGCTACACCTTC CASRTSPAGGYGYTF
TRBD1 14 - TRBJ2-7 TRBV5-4 TGTGCCAGCAGCTTGCGTCAGGGGGATTACGAGCAGTACTTC CASSLRQGDYEQYF
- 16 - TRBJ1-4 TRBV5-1 TGCGCCAGCAGCTTGGTATGGAGCCTGGAGGATGAAAAACTGTTTTTT CASSLVWSLEDEKLFF
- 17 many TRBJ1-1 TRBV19 TGTGCCAGTAGTACGGGGGGTGGCAGAGTTTTGAACACTGAAGCTTTCTTT CASSTGGGRVLNTEAFF
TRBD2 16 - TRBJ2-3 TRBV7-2 TGTGCCAGCAGCTTACAACTAGCGGGAGGTGGTGATACGCAGTATTTT CASSLQLAGGGDTQYF
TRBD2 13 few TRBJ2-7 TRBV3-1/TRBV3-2 TGTGCCAGCACCTTAGCGGGAGGGTCCGAGCAGTACTTC CASTLAGGSEQYF
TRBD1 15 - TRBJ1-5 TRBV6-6 TGTGCCAGCAGTTACGATGGGACAGGGCATCAGCCCCAGCATTTT CASSYDGTGHQPQHF
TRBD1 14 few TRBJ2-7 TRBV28 TGTGCCAGCACCCCAGGCAGGGGGCAGTACGAGCAGTACTTC CASTPGRGQYEQYF
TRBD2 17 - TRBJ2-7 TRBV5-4 TGTGCCAGCAGCTTCGGGACTAGCGGGAGGAGCTCCTACGAGCAGTACTTC CASSFGTSGRSSYEQYF
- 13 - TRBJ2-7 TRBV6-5 TGTGCCAGCAGTTTCAGGGCTTCCTACGAGCAGTACTTC CASSFRASYEQYF